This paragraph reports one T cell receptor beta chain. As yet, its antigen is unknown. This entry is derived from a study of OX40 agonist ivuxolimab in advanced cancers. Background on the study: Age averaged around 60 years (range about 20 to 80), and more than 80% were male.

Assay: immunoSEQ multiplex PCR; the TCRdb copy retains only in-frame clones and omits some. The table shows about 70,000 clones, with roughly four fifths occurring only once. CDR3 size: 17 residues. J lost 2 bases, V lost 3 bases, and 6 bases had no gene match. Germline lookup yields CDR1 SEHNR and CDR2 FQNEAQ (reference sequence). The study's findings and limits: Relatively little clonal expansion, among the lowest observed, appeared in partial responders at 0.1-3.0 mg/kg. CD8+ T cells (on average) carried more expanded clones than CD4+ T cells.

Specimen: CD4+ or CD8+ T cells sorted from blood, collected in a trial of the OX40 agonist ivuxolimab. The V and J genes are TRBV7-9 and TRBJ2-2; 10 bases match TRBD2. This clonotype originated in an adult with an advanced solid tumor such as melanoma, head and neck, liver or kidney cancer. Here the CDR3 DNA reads TGTGCCAGCAGCTTCGATTGGACTAGCGGAAACACCGGGGAGCTGTTTTTT. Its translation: CASSFDWTSGNTGELFF.